Shown below are 30 T cell receptor beta chains from a single sample sequenced in a study of cytomegalovirus exposure and HLA in healthy donors. PCR was performed using 60 Vbeta and 13 Jbeta primers. Generated by immunoSEQ multiplex PCR, the TCRdb table keeps only in-frame clones and is missing some. This repertoire shows approximately 88,000 clones, 60% to 80% found once; its top ten account for under 4%. Sequences were obtained from PBMCs. These receptors were collected from a man between 60 and 70 years old in good health and CMV-seronegative.

The chain couples TRBV9 to TRBJ2-7; D not resolved. Germline V gene data show CDR1 as SGDLS and CDR2 as YYNGEE. This CDR3 comprises 14 residues. V lost 0 bases, J lost 7 bases, and 14 bases lay in between. CDR3 region: CASSVGHRSREQYF. CDR3 sequence (DNA): TGTGCCAGCAGCGTAGGCCACCGGTCCCGGGAGCAGTACTTC.

As to this clone: An end of the junction does not agree with germline; a read error may underlie this. The chain employs TRBV10-3 and TRBJ2-5; weak D call: TRBD1 (6 bases). Germline CDR1 ENHRY, CDR2 SYGVKD. The CDR3 is made up of 14 amino acids. The CDR3, as DNA: TGTGCCATCCGTGAACAGGGATTACAAGAGACCCAGTACTTC. Translated, it gives CAIREQGLQETQYF.

The rearrangement joins TRBV27 to TRBJ2-2; 8 bases fit TRBD2. Germline loops: CDR1 MNHEY, CDR2 SMNVEV (reference sequence). The ends lost 1 base at V and 5 bases at J; junction bases unmatched: 3. The CDR3 length is 15 residues. CDR3 bases: TGTGCCAGCAGTTTATTTGGCGGGGGGACCGGGGAGCTGTTTTTT. Translated, it gives CASSLFGGGTGELFF.

This chain links TRBV14 with TRBJ2-7; the D is unclear. Germline CDR1 and CDR2: SGHDN and FVKESK. Trimming took 4 bases from V and 6 from J, leaving 13 bases between them. The CDR3 contains 13 residues. CDR3 sequence reads: CASSPTQFGEQYF. CDR3 nucleotide sequence: TGTGCCAGCAGCCCAACGCAATTCGGCGAGCAGTACTTC.

This clone appeared a few times. The chain is built from TRBV2 and TRBJ1-3; tentative D call: TRBD1 (6 bases). Germline lookup yields CDR1 SNHLY and CDR2 FYNNEI. This CDR3 has 15 amino acids. The V and J ends lost 3 bases and 0 bases respectively, with 9 bases between them. The CDR3 is CASSDDRHSGNTIYF. CDR3 in DNA: TGTGCCAGCAGTGATGACAGGCACTCTGGAAACACCATATATTTT. Full variable domain (missing parts from reference TRBV2 and TRBJ1-3): EPEVTQTPSHQVTQMGQEVILRCVPISNHLYFYWYRQILGQKVEFLVSFYNNEISEKSEIFDDQFSVERPDGSNFTLKIRSTKLEDSAMYFCASSDDRHSGNTIYFGEGSWLTVV.

This sequence joins TRBV27 and TRBJ2-3; no reliable D call. The germline V and J ends were trimmed by 0 bases and 1 base, with 11 bases remaining between them. This CDR3 has 16 amino acids. CDR1 and CDR2 from the germline V gene are MNHEY and SMNVEV (reference sequence). The CDR3 DNA sequence: TGTGCCAGCAGTTTATCCCTCTTCTCAGGCACAGATACGCAGTATTTT. Protein sequence: CASSLSLFSGTDTQYF.

This chain uses TRBV7-2 with TRBJ1-2, with 9 bases fitting TRBD1. Trimming took 5 bases from V and 4 from J; bases not matched to a gene: 2. Germline-derived CDR1 and CDR2 are SGHTA and FQGNSA. This CDR3 comprises 13 residues. DNA of the CDR3: TGTGCCAGCAGCCGGACAGGGGCCTATGGCTACACCTTC. It encodes CASSRTGAYGYTF.

This clone was seen once. The chain has TRBV6-4 and TRBJ1-2; 8 positions agree with TRBD1. Germline V CDR1 and CDR2: MRHNA, SNTAGT. CDR3 length equals 13 residues. V lost 5 bases and J lost 6; bases outside the gene matches: 5. The CDR3 bases are TGTGCCAGCAGTCTTGGACAGGGTGATGGCTACACCTTC. Translated, it gives CASSLGQGDGYTF.

The gene calls are TRBV30 and TRBJ2-5; 12 bases agree with TRBD2. This CDR3 has 16 residues. Germline V gene data show CDR1 as GTSNPN and CDR2 as SVGIG (reference sequence). J was trimmed by 5 bases and V by 0 bases; bases with no gene match: 7. In nucleotides, the CDR3 is TGTGCCTGGAGTGTGATGACTAGCGGGAGCGGTGAGACCCAGTACTTC. It yields the protein CAWSVMTSGSGETQYF.

The chain's CDR3 is CASSSQSGGLADRELFF. The CDR3 nucleotides are TGTGCCAGCAGCTCACAATCGGGTGGGCTAGCAGACCGGGAGCTGTTTTTT. V is TRBV5-4 and J is TRBJ2-2; tentatively, D is TRBD2 (5 bases). Germline CDR1 is SGHNT and CDR2 is YYREEE (reference sequence). V lost 3 bases to trimming and J lost 9 bases, with 24 bases between them. The CDR3 totals 17 residues.

This clone has a handful of counts. V and J are TRBV6-6 and TRBJ2-7; D is unclear. The CDR3 sequence is 12 residues long. CDR1 and CDR2 (germline): MNHNY, SVGAGI (reference sequence). Trimming left V 5 bases short and J 3 bases short, with 8 bases between. The CDR3 region has the DNA TGTGCCAGCAGTAAGTTTAGCTACGAGCAGTACTTC. As protein: CASSKFSYEQYF.

This chain joins TRBV5-6 and TRBJ1-2; 12 nucleotides agree with TRBD1. The V gene end was trimmed by 7 bases and the J gene end by 7 bases; junction bases not matched to a gene: 11. The CDR3 loop spans 15 amino acids. Germline CDR1 and CDR2: SGHDT and YYEEEE. The CDR3 coding sequence is TGTGCCAGCGTAATGCTCGGGACAGGGGGCGTTGGCTACACCTTC. This gives the protein CASVMLGTGGVGYTF.

This chain uses TRBV11-3 with TRBJ2-5, with 9 bases identical to TRBD1. The germline V gene has CDR1 SGHNT and CDR2 YENEEA. J lost 5 bases, V lost 4 bases, and 8 bases had no gene match. The CDR3 is made up of 15 amino acids. The CDR3 spells CASSSRQGVRETQYF. The CDR3 nucleotides read TGTGCCAGCAGCTCCCGACAGGGGGTTAGGGAGACCCAGTACTTC.

This chain's CDR3 is CASSPQGAGGGPLGTQYF. The CDR3, as DNA: TGTGCCAGCAGCCCACAGGGGGCAGGGGGCGGACCCTTAGGTACGCAGTATTTT. The chain uses TRBV7-8 and TRBJ2-3; 9 bases are a match to TRBD1. The V segment lost 5 bases and the J segment 8 bases; nucleotides outside the gene matches: 20. Looked up from germline, CDR1 is SGHVS and CDR2 is FQNEAQ. This CDR3 spans 18 amino acids. Full variable domain (missing parts from reference TRBV7-8 and TRBJ2-3): GAGVSQSPRYKVAKRGQDVALRCDPISGHVSLFWYQQALGQGPEFLTYFQNEAQLDKSGLPSDRFFAERPEGSVSTLKIQRTQQEDSAVYLCASSPQGAGGGPLGTQYFGPGTRLTVL.

CDR3: CASSYLAARVTDTQYF. DNA for the CDR3: TGCGCCAGCAGCTATCTAGCGGCCCGGGTCACAGATACGCAGTATTTT. J is TRBJ2-3 and V is TRBV5-1, with 7 positions matching TRBD2. The CDR3 length is 16 residues. The V gene end was trimmed by 3 bases and the J gene end by 2 bases; junction bases not matched to a gene: 9. Germline CDR1 reads SGHRS; CDR2 reads YFSETQ. The full variable domain, with the rest looked up from reference TRBV5-1 and TRBJ2-3, is KAGVTQTPRYLIKTRGQQVTLSCSPISGHRSVSWYQQTPGQGLQFLFEYFSETQRNKGNFPGRFSGRQFSNSRSEMNVSTLELGDSALYLCASSYLAARVTDTQYFGPGTRLTVL.

The chain combines TRBV2 with TRBJ2-5; 11 bases match TRBD2. The CDR3 totals 17 residues. Germline V lookup: CDR1 SNHLY, CDR2 FYNNEI. J gave up 0 bases and V 5 bases, and 8 bases lay outside the gene matches. CDR3 protein: CASSYSGGAVNQETQYF. The CDR3 DNA sequence: TGTGCCAGCAGTTATAGCGGGGGGGCCGTCAACCAAGAGACCCAGTACTTC.

This clone was picked up one time. The chain employs TRBV5-5 and TRBJ2-7; D is undetermined. Trimming removed 1 base from V and 4 bases from J, with 12 bases in between. CDR3 length equals 14 residues. CDR1 is SGHKS, CDR2 YYEKEE, per germline (reference sequence). The CDR3 reads CASSLFARQYEQYF. In DNA, the CDR3 is TGTGCCAGCAGCTTGTTTGCGCGCCAATACGAGCAGTACTTC. Variable domain in full (rest from reference TRBV5-5 and TRBJ2-7): DAGVTQSPTHLIKTRGQQVTLRCSPISGHKSVSWYQQVLGQGPQFIFQYYEKEERGRGNFPDRFSARQFPNYSSELNVNALLLGDSALYLCASSLFARQYEQYFGPGTRLTVT.

The chain joins TRBV19 to TRBJ2-1; 7 nucleotides line up with TRBD1. Trimming removed 6 bases from V and 5 bases from J; junction bases left unmatched: 16. CDR1 and CDR2 (germline): LNHDA, SQIVND (reference sequence). The CDR3 contains 17 residues. The CDR3 loop reads CASSIDSGGGIDNEQFF. Here the CDR3 DNA reads TGTGCCAGTAGCATCGATTCAGGGGGTGGGATTGACAATGAGCAGTTCTTC.

The chain uses TRBV6-4 and TRBJ2-3; D remains ambiguous. This CDR3 has 14 amino acids. V lost 2 bases, J lost 2 bases, and 8 bases lay in between. CDR1 MRHNA and CDR2 SNTAGT come from the germline V gene. The CDR3 protein is CASSDDAATDTQYF. CDR3 coding DNA: TGTGCCAGCAGTGACGACGCGGCCACAGATACGCAGTATTTT.

This chain links TRBV7-9 with TRBJ1-1; 9 nucleotides agree with TRBD1. V lost 5 bases and J lost 3; bases outside the gene matches: 7. The CDR3 runs to 15 residues. Per germline, CDR1 SEHNR and CDR2 FQNEAQ (reference sequence). CDR3 sequence: CASSPQQGADTEAFF. In DNA form, the CDR3 reads TGTGCCAGCAGCCCACAACAGGGGGCCGACACTGAAGCTTTCTTT.

This clone occurred a few times. The chain has TRBV6-1 and TRBJ1-5; 7 bases map to TRBD1. This CDR3 spans 16 amino acids. V shed 3 bases, J shed 2 bases, and the junction held 7 bases outside the gene matches. Germline CDR1 MNHNS, CDR2 SASEGT. Here the CDR3 DNA reads TGTGCCAGCAGTGACAGGACAGGTAATGGCAATCAGCCCCAGCATTTT. Residues: CASSDRTGNGNQPQHF.

This clone occurred a few times. The genes are TRBV7-9 and TRBJ1-3, with TRBD1 as a possible D gene (5 bases). CDR1 and CDR2 from the germline V gene are SEHNR and FQNEAQ (reference sequence). Trimming left V 5 bases short and J 3 bases short, with 11 bases between. CDR3 length equals 14 residues. CDR3 sequence (DNA): TGTGCCAGCAGCCCGGGGGGGTTTGGAAACACCATATATTTT. This codes for CASSPGGFGNTIYF.

This clone was detected only a few times. This chain links TRBV18 with TRBJ2-7, with D perhaps matching TRBD1 (5 bases). This CDR3 is 16 amino acids long. Trimming left V 3 bases short and J 4 bases short, with 19 bases between. Germline V gene lookup returns CDR1 KGHSH and CDR2 LQKENI. The CDR3 loop is CASSPQPTTDSYEQYF. CDR3 DNA sequence: TGTGCCAGCTCACCCCAGCCTACGACCGACAGTTACGAGCAGTACTTC.

V gene TRBV18 combines with J gene TRBJ1-5, with 7 bases that match TRBD1. The CDR3 covers 15 residues. The J segment lost 4 bases and the V segment lost 2 bases, leaving 5 bases of the junction unmatched. Per germline, CDR1 KGHSH and CDR2 LQKENI. CDR3 protein: CASSPTTGRNQPQHF. CDR3 coding DNA: TGTGCCAGCTCACCAACGACAGGGAGAAATCAGCCCCAGCATTTT.

The chain joins TRBV19 to TRBJ2-3; D call uncertain. CDR3 length equals 13 residues. With 5 bases removed from V and 4 bases from J, the gap between germline ends came to 10 bases. The V gene's germline CDR1 is LNHDA and CDR2 SQIVND (reference sequence). This CDR3 is CASSFRLSDTQYF. For the CDR3, the DNA is TGTGCCAGTAGTTTCCGACTTTCAGATACGCAGTATTTT.

In DNA, the CDR3 is TGTGCTAGTGGTTTAGCTCAAGAGACCCAGTACTTC. Amino acid sequence: CASGLAQETQYF. The chain uses TRBV12-5 and TRBJ2-5; D is undetermined. Trimming took off 3 bases at V and 2 bases at J, with 4 bases between the two ends. Germline values: CDR1 LGHNT, CDR2 FRNRAP. The CDR3 has 12 residues. The variable domain in full, completed from reference TRBV12-5 and TRBJ2-5, reads DARVTQTPRHKVTEMGQEVTMRCQPILGHNTVFWYRQTMMQGLELLAYFRNRAPLDDSGMPKDRFSAEMPDATLATLKIQPSEPRDSAVYFCASGLAQETQYFGPGTRLLVL.

This clone was seen a few times. The V call is TRBV7-9, the J call TRBJ2-7, with 11 bases fitting TRBD2. The CDR3 length is 15 residues. The ends lost 5 bases at V and 6 bases at J; junction bases unmatched: 9. Germline lookup yields CDR1 SEHNR and CDR2 FQNEAQ (reference sequence). CDR3 in DNA: TGTGCCAGCAGCCAACTAGCGGGGGAAGTTGGCGAGCAGTACTTC. Its protein product is CASSQLAGEVGEQYF.

The chain couples TRBV7-2 to TRBJ2-5; perhaps TRBD1 as D (6 bases). The CDR3 contains 15 residues. Trimming took 5 bases from V and 5 from J, leaving 18 bases between them. Germline V lookup: CDR1 SGHTA, CDR2 FQGNSA. The CDR3 nucleotides are TGTGCCAGCAGCCAAAACCAGGGGCGGTGGGAGACCCAGTACTTC. As protein: CASSQNQGRWETQYF.

The chain uses TRBV5-6 and TRBJ2-7, with TRBD2 identical over 15 bases. V trimming: 4 bases; J trimming: 8 bases; junction bases outside the gene matches: 7. The CDR3 runs 15 residues. The germline gives CDR1 SGHDT, CDR2 YYEEEE. The CDR3 here is CASSLGLAGGQKQYF. CDR3 nucleotide sequence: TGTGCCAGCAGCCTCGGACTAGCGGGAGGGCAGAAGCAGTACTTC.

CDR3 region: CASSSFRGRSNQPQHF. In DNA, the CDR3 is TGTGCCAGCAGCTCTTTTCGGGGTCGAAGCAATCAGCCCCAGCATTTT. This sequence joins TRBV7-9 and TRBJ1-5; no definite D call. Germline lookup yields CDR1 SEHNR and CDR2 FQNEAQ (reference sequence). The CDR3 sequence is 16 residues long. V was shortened by 4 bases and J by 1 base, with 14 bases between the two germline ends.